One and the same sample provided the 3 T cell receptor beta chains below, sequenced in a study of cytomegalovirus exposure and HLA in healthy donors. PCR involved 60 Vbeta and 13 Jbeta primers. Data came from immunoSEQ multiplex PCR; TCRdb stores just in-frame clones and leaves some out. The sample has tens of thousands of clones, more than 60% seen once. The sequenced sample was PBMCs. All receptors derive from a man aged 40-49 years in good health and CMV-seronegative.

This clone has only one observation. The chain carries TRBV7-9 and TRBJ2-1; 11 bases match TRBD2. CDR1 and CDR2 from the germline V gene are SEHNR and FQNEAQ (reference sequence). The CDR3 has 16 amino acids. The ends lost 3 bases at V and 9 bases at J; junction bases unmatched: 10. The CDR3 here is CASSFSGLAGSLEQFF. CDR3 bases: TGTGCCAGCAGCTTCTCCGGACTAGCGGGCTCTCTTGAGCAGTTCTTC.

This sequence joins TRBV28 and TRBJ2-7; the match to TRBD1 covers 9 bases. The V gene end was trimmed by 4 bases and the J gene end by 3 bases; junction bases not matched to a gene: 19. This CDR3 has 19 residues. Germline V gene data show CDR1 as MDHEN and CDR2 as SYDVKM. The CDR3 sequence: CASSSTTSGFDRGDYEQYF. The DNA for the CDR3 is TGTGCCAGCAGTTCCACCACCTCCGGGTTTGACAGGGGGGACTACGAGCAGTACTTC.

The CDR3 coding sequence is TGTGCCAGCAGCGGGACTAGCGGGGGGAGTAGTGAGCAGTTCTTC. Translation gives CASSGTSGGSSEQFF. The chain joins TRBV2 to TRBJ2-1, with 15 bases fitting TRBD2. CDR3 length: 15 residues. Germline CDR1 and CDR2: SNHLY and FYNNEI. Trimming cost V 6 bases and J 9 bases; bases outside gene matches: 6.